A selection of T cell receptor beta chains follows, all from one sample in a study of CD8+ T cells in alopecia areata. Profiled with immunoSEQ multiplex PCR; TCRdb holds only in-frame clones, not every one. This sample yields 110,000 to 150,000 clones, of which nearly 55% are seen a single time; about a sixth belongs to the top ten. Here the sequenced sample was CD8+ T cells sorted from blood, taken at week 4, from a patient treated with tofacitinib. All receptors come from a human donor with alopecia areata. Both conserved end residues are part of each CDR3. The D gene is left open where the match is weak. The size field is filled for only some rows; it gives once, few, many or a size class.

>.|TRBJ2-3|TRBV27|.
CASSLGRGDTQYF
TGTGCCAGCAGCCTCGGACGGGGCGATACGCAGTATTTT
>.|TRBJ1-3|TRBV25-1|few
CASSAAGGNTIYF
TGTGCCAGCAGTGCGGCAGGGGGAAACACCATATATTTT
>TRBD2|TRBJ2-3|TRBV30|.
CAWSAGASGGTDTQYF
TGTGCCTGGAGTGCCGGTGCTAGCGGGGGTACAGATACGCAGTATTTT
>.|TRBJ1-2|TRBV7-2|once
CASSSYREEDNGYTF
TGTGCCAGCAGTTCCTACAGGGAAGAAGACAATGGCTACACCTTC
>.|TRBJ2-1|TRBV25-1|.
CASSELGRPSQIF
TGTGCCAGCAGTGAATTGGGCAGGCCGAGTCAGATCTTC
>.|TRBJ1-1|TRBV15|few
CATSTPAERSEAFF
TGTGCCACCAGCACCCCGGCTGAGCGATCTGAAGCTTTCTTT
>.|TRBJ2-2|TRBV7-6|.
CASSHSVGGQNTGELFF
TGTGCCAGCAGCCACTCAGTCGGCGGGCAGAACACCGGGGAGCTGTTTTTT
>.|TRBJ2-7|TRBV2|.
CASSDIRTYYEQYF
TGTGCCAGCAGTGATATTCGTACTTACTACGAGCAGTACTTC
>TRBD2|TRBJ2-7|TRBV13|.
CASSRAGISYGQYF
TGTGCCAGCAGTCGAGCGGGGATCTCCTACGGGCAGTACTTC
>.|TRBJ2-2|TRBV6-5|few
CASNSGESGELFF
TGTGCCAGCAATTCCGGGGAATCCGGGGAGCTGTTTTTT
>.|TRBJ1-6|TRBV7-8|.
CASSPEAVANSPLHF
TGTGCCAGCAGCCCCGAGGCAGTTGCAAATTCACCCCTCCACTTT
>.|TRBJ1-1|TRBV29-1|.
CSVLGGYTEAFF
TGCAGCGTCCTTGGGGGGTACACTGAAGCTTTCTTT
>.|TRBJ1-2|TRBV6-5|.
CASSYAEDYGYTF
TGTGCCAGCAGTTACGCAGAAGACTATGGCTACACCTTC
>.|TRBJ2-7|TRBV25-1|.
CASGQVYEQYF
TGTGCCAGCGGACAAGTCTACGAGCAGTACTTC
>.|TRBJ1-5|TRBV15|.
CATSGTPSNQPQHF
TGTGCCACCAGCGGGACACCTAGCAATCAGCCCCAGCATTTT
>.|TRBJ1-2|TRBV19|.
CASSMRRDYGYTF
TGTGCCAGTAGTATGAGAAGGGACTATGGCTACACCTTC
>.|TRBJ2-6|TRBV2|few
CASNYRSSDGANVLTF
TGTGCCAGCAACTACAGATCCTCTGATGGGGCCAACGTCCTGACTTTC
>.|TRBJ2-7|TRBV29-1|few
CSVELRTGGYYEQYF
TGCAGCGTTGAGCTAAGAACAGGAGGGTACTACGAGCAGTACTTC
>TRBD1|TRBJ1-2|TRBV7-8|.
CASSLPGQEFNYGYTF
TGTGCCAGCAGCTTACCGGGACAGGAATTTAACTATGGCTACACCTTC
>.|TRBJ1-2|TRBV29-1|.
CSVGGDSENNYGYTF
TGCAGCGTTGGGGGGGATAGCGAGAATAACTATGGCTACACCTTC
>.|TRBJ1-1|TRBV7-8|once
CASRPGLSNTEAFF
TGTGCCAGCAGGCCGGGACTCTCGAACACTGAAGCTTTCTTT
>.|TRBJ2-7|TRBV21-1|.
CASSKARRSYEQYF
TGTGCCAGCAGCAAAGCCCGCAGATCCTACGAGCAGTACTTC
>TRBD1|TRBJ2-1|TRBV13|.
CASSLTPGQGAYNEQFF
TGTGCCAGCAGCTTAACTCCGGGACAGGGGGCTTACAATGAGCAGTTCTTC